Below, one TCR beta chain is given with its context. The CDR3 sequence is 14 residues long. V lost 8 bases and J lost 1; bases outside the gene matches: 4. From germline, CDR1 is SNHLY and CDR2 FYNNEI. The data are from a study of OX40 agonist ivuxolimab in advanced cancers. The data were produced by immunoSEQ multiplex PCR, yet TCRdb's version contains in-frame clones alone and is incomplete. The sample has 36,000 or so clones, approximately 79% seen once. This TCR came from an adult with an advanced solid tumor such as melanoma, head and neck, liver or kidney cancer. Specimen: CD4+ or CD8+ T cells sorted from blood, collected in a trial of the OX40 agonist ivuxolimab. The V gene is TRBV2, the J gene TRBJ2-2; 7 bases agree with TRBD2. The CDR3 nucleotides are TGTGCCAGCTCCAGCGGGGAGAACACCGGGGAGCTGTTTTTT. Encoded protein: CASSSGENTGELFF. The variable domain in full, completed from reference TRBV2 and TRBJ2-2, reads EPEVTQTPSHQVTQMGQEVILRCVPISNHLYFYWYRQILGQKVEFLVSFYNNEISEKSEIFDDQFSVERPDGSNFTLKIRSTKLEDSAMYFCASSSGENTGELFFGEGSRLTVL.